The T cell receptor beta chain under discussion was sequenced for a study of blood T cell repertoires in COVID-19. On the study more broadly: Specimens from acute and convalescent COVID-19 originated in the United States, Italy and Spain. The cDNA or gDNA used as material had been derived from T cells, B-cell-depleted T cells, or PBMCs.

As processed by the authors: Scientists estimated how many nucleated cells there were by amplifying reference gene primers. Clones were sequenced by immunoSEQ multiplex PCR, and TCRdb holds only the in-frame ones, with some missing. The DNA was the basis for D and trimming; V, J and clone size are from that table. The sample yields 110,000 or so clones, 82% seen once. Per germline, CDR1 LNHDA and CDR2 SQIVND (reference sequence). The ends lost 6 bases at V and 3 bases at J; junction bases unmatched: 4. The length of the CDR3 is 14 residues. Sequenced input: peripheral blood. The chain employs TRBV19 and TRBJ2-3, with TRBD2 identical over 9 bases. This clonotype was obtained from a human donor in a cohort sampled during active COVID-19. As DNA, the CDR3 is TGTGCCAGTAGGCTAGCGGGGTGGACAGATACGCAGTATTTT. This encodes CASRLAGWTDTQYF.